The clone carrying this T cell receptor beta chain was seen many times. The target antigen is unknown. Clinical symptoms, serum thyroxine, TRAb, thyroid ultrasound and orbital computed tomography informed diagnoses. The PBMCs studied were ones that came from roughly 11 ml fresh peripheral blood. CDR3 size: 14 residues. V gave up 2 bases and J gave up 6 bases, with 14 bases separating them. Germline CDR1 DFQATT, CDR2 SNEGSKA (reference sequence). The data were taken from a study of T cells in Graves' hyperthyroidism and ophthalmopathy. Study details: Peripheral blood was secured at the point of initial diagnosis, before any treatment. Study-wide results and caveats: Separation of ophthalmopathy from stable hyperthyroidism was achieved by a 13 V-J model.

The source material, RNA transcripts, was used to amplify TCR beta CDR3 regions. During a first-round RT-PCR of the TCR CDR3, the HTBI primer set was used. A single record per CDR3 protein comes from TCRdb applying MiXCR to the multiplex PCR reads. The table records around 600,000 distinct CDR3 sequences, 11% to 15% of them present only once. Specimen: blood. The receptor's source is a woman aged 18-29 years with Graves' ophthalmopathy. The chain couples TRBV20-1 to TRBJ2-4; the D is unclear. This chain's CDR3 is CSARPIAMGNIQYF. The CDR3 nucleotides read TGCAGTGCTAGACCTATAGCTATGGGAAACATTCAGTACTTC.